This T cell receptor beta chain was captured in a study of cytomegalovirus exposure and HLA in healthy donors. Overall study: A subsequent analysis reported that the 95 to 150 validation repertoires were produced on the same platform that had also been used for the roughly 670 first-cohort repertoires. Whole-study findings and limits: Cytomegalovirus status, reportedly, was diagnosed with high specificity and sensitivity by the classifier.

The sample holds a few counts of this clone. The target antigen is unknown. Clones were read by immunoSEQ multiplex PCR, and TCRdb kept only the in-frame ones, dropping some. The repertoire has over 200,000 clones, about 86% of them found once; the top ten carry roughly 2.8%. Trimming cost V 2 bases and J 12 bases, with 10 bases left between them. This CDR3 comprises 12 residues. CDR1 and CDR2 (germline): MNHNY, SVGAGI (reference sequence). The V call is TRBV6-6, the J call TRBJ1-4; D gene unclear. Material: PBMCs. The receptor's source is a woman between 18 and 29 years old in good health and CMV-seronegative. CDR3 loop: CASSYLQAQLFF. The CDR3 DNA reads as TGTGCCAGCAGTTACCTCCAAGCCCAACTGTTTTTT.